These 23 T cell receptor beta chains originate from one sample sequenced in a study of human T cells and chemical hapten exposure. TCRdb ran MiXCR on the RACE reads and lists one entry per CDR3 protein. This table has about 100,000 distinct CDR3 sequences, approximately 10% appearing once. Described time point: patch test 2, 6 weeks after DPC sensitization. Treatment specified: therapeutic diphenylcyclopropenone sensitization with weekly scalp DPC. Sequences were derived from whole blood, sampled in connection with sensitization to the hapten diphenylcyclopropenone (DPC). The receptor source for this set is a woman aged 40 to 50 with alopecia areata. Some clones in this sample may be carry-over from other donors' samples.

The table lists this clonotype with many counts. This rearrangement joins TRBV6-1 to TRBJ2-5, with 8 bases aligning to TRBD1. The V segment lost 5 bases and the J segment 0 bases; nucleotides outside the gene matches: 5. Germline V gene lookup returns CDR1 MNHNS and CDR2 SASEGT. The CDR3 has 15 residues. CDR3 protein: CASSYRDRNQETQYF. Here the CDR3 DNA reads TGTGCCAGCAGTTACCGGGACAGGAACCAAGAGACCCAGTACTTC.

Points on this clonotype: The missing conserved phenylalanine or tryptophan at the end of this CDR3 makes a read error likely. The chain carries TRBV11-2 and TRBJ2-7; D perhaps matches TRBD1 (5 bases). CDR1 is SGHAT, CDR2 FQNNGV, per germline. The CDR3 runs 15 residues. Trimming removed 0 bases at V and 2 bases at J, with 11 bases between. CDR3 residues: CASSLDRVGAYEQYS. As DNA, the CDR3 is TGTGCCAGCAGCTTAGACAGGGTAGGGGCCTACGAGCAGTACTCC.

This clonotype was recorded at least ten times. The gene calls are TRBV5-1 and TRBJ2-3, with 7 bases identical to TRBD2. Germline V gene sequence: CDR1 SGHRS, CDR2 YFSETQ. V lost 1 base to trimming and J lost 2 bases; unmatched junction nucleotides: 7. The CDR3 consists of 16 residues. This CDR3 is CASSLSPSGNTDTQYF. The CDR3 region has the DNA TGCGCCAGCAGCTTGTCTCCTAGCGGTAACACAGATACGCAGTATTTT.

This clonotype was seen ten or more times. The rearrangement uses TRBV20-1 and TRBJ2-7; no definite D call. V was cut by 5 bases and J by 5 bases, with 16 bases left in between. CDR3 length equals 13 residues. The germline CDR1 and CDR2 sequences are DFQATT and SNEGSKA (reference sequence). The CDR3 sequence is CSAPMESVDEQYF. CDR3 sequence (DNA): TGCAGTGCTCCGATGGAATCGGTCGACGAGCAGTACTTC.

The table lists this clonotype with a few counts. V gene TRBV4-3 combines with J gene TRBJ2-1; possibly TRBD2 for D (5 bases). Germline V CDR1 and CDR2: LGHNA, YSLEER. This CDR3 is 14 amino acids long. The ends were cut back, 1 base at V and 9 bases at J, with 13 bases in the middle. The CDR3: CASSQGRGSAEQFF. CDR3 DNA: TGCGCCAGCAGCCAAGGCCGTGGGAGCGCTGAGCAGTTCTTC.

The J gene is TRBJ2-1, the V gene TRBV7-6, with 12 bases aligning to TRBD2. CDR1 and CDR2 from the germline V gene are SGHVS and FNYEAQ. V trimming: 4 bases; J trimming: 6 bases; junction bases outside the gene matches: 4. The CDR3 is made up of 15 amino acids. The CDR3 bases are TGTGCCAGCAGCTCGAGGACTAGCGGGGCCAATGAGCAGTTCTTC. This encodes CASSSRTSGANEQFF.

The rearrangement joins TRBV7-9 to TRBJ2-6, with D uncertain. Germline CDR1 SEHNR, CDR2 FQNEAQ (reference sequence). V gave up 1 base and J gave up 2 bases, with 6 bases separating them. The CDR3 extends over 15 amino acids. The CDR3 here is CASSLGLTGANVLTF. CDR3 nucleotides: TGTGCCAGCAGCTTAGGACTTACTGGGGCCAACGTCCTGACTTTC.

The chain is built from TRBV20-1 and TRBJ2-7; possible D gene TRBD1, 6 bases. The length of the CDR3 is 13 residues. Trimming cost V 4 bases and J 3 bases, with 13 bases left between them. Germline CDR1 is DFQATT and CDR2 is SNEGSKA (reference sequence). CDR3 sequence: CSATGVLGYEQYF. The CDR3 nucleotides read TGCAGTGCTACAGGGGTTTTAGGCTACGAGCAGTACTTC.

The chain links TRBV5-1 to TRBJ1-1, with TRBD1 matching 7 bases. This CDR3 contains 18 residues. With V trimmed by 0 bases and J by 0 bases, 11 bases remained unmatched. CDR1 and CDR2 from the germline V gene are SGHRS and YFSETQ. The CDR3 sequence is CASSLGQGKAELNTEAFF. CDR3 DNA sequence: TGCGCCAGCAGCTTGGGACAGGGCAAGGCCGAATTGAACACTGAAGCTTTCTTT.

This rearrangement joins TRBV4-3 to TRBJ1-1; D ambiguous. CDR3 length: 14 amino acids. V dropped 0 bases and J dropped 5 bases, with 10 bases sitting between them. Germline V CDR1 and CDR2: LGHNA, YSLEER. This CDR3 reads CASSQDVTKTEAFF. The CDR3 nucleotides are TGCGCCAGCAGCCAAGATGTAACGAAAACTGAAGCTTTCTTT.

The rearrangement links TRBV9 to TRBJ1-2, with D unresolved. The germline CDR1 and CDR2 sequences are SGDLS and YYNGEE. This CDR3 is built from 15 residues. V lost 4 bases and J lost 8, with 21 bases in between. The CDR3 DNA sequence: TGTGCCAGCAGCCCCCGCCCGGGCCCGGTTGAGGGCTACACCTTC. Protein product: CASSPRPGPVEGYTF.

This clonotype was seen ten or more times. The chain employs TRBV6-5 and TRBJ1-1; the D gene is possibly TRBD1 (5 bases). V was trimmed by 5 bases and J by 0 bases, leaving 28 bases between them. The CDR3 has 20 amino acids. Germline values: CDR1 MNHEY, CDR2 SVGAGI. The CDR3 DNA reads TGTGCCAGCAGTCGCTGGGGAGGACAAGGTCAGGGAGTATTGAACACTGAAGCTTTCTTT. It specifies CASSRWGGQGQGVLNTEAFF.

Only a few counts were recorded for this clonotype. J is TRBJ1-6 and V is TRBV11-2; D is uncertain. This CDR3 has 15 amino acids. V lost 4 bases to trimming and J lost 7 bases, with 14 bases between them. The germline gives CDR1 SGHAT, CDR2 FQNNGV. The CDR3 coding sequence is TGTGCCAGCAGCTCCAGAGGGAATCTCAATTCACCCCTCCACTTT. Its translation is CASSSRGNLNSPLHF.

V and J are TRBV4-1 and TRBJ1-2, with D uncertain. Germline-derived CDR1 and CDR2 are MGHRA and YSYEKL. Trimming removed 0 bases from V and 4 bases from J, with 12 bases in between. This CDR3 contains 15 residues. CDR3 DNA sequence: TGCGCCAGCAGCCAAGATCGGCAGGTTCCCTATGGCTACACCTTC. Protein: CASSQDRQVPYGYTF.

The chain joins TRBV9 to TRBJ1-1; D is ambiguous. The CDR3 covers 13 residues. The V and J ends lost 3 bases and 7 bases respectively, with 13 bases between them. Germline V gene lookup returns CDR1 SGDLS and CDR2 YYNGEE. The CDR3 loop reads CASSALSGGEAFF. In DNA, the CDR3 is TGTGCCAGCAGCGCTCTCTCGGGCGGTGAAGCTTTCTTT.

V and J are TRBV11-2 and TRBJ1-2; D remains unclear. The CDR3 is 12 amino acids. Germline V gives CDR1 SGHAT, CDR2 FQNNGV. Trimming shortened V by 5 bases and J by 7 bases, and 11 bases separated the two germline ends. CDR3 DNA: TGTGCCAGCAGCAATCCCGGCTTTGGCTACACCTTC. It yields the protein CASSNPGFGYTF.

The chain joins TRBV11-2 to TRBJ2-2; 9 nucleotides align to TRBD1. CDR1 is SGHAT and CDR2 is FQNNGV in the germline V gene. The CDR3 runs to 15 residues. With V trimmed by 5 bases and J by 1 base, 2 bases remained unmatched. The CDR3 nucleotides are TGTGCCAGCAGCCGACAGGGGGGGAACACCGGGGAGCTGTTTTTT. Amino acid sequence: CASSRQGGNTGELFF.

This chain uses TRBV7-9 with TRBJ1-1; D not certain. CDR1 and CDR2 from the germline V gene are SEHNR and FQNEAQ (reference sequence). The V gene lost 9 bases and the J gene lost 4 bases, with 9 bases spanning the gap. This CDR3 has 11 residues. CDR3 sequence: CASGEGTEAFF. CDR3 nucleotide sequence: TGTGCCAGTGGGGAGGGCACTGAAGCTTTCTTT. The full variable domain, its missing parts supplied by reference TRBV7-9 and TRBJ1-1, is DTGVSQNPRHKITKRGQNVTFRCDPISEHNRLYWYRQTLGQGPEFLTYFQNEAQLEKSRLLSDRFSAERPKGSFSTLEIQRTEQGDSAMYLCASGEGTEAFFGQGTRLTVV.

This clonotype was seen many times. This rearrangement joins TRBV6-2 or TRBV6-3 to TRBJ2-2; no clear D. Trimming removed 2 bases from V and 0 bases from J, with 7 bases in between. CDR3 size: 15 residues. Germline V gene data show CDR1 as MNHEY and CDR2 as SVGEGT. CDR3: CASSYVVTNTGELFF. CDR3 coding DNA: TGTGCCAGCAGTTACGTGGTAACGAACACCGGGGAGCTGTTTTTT.

The J gene is TRBJ2-7, the V gene TRBV27, with D possibly TRBD2 on 6 matching bases. V lost 3 bases and J 2 bases, leaving 14 bases between the germline ends. Germline values: CDR1 MNHEY, CDR2 SMNVEV (reference sequence). The CDR3 is made up of 15 amino acids. The CDR3 DNA follows: TGTGCCAGCAGTTTTGGGACTCTTACGACCTACGAGCAGTACTTC. Its translation is CASSFGTLTTYEQYF.

This clonotype came up many times. The chain couples TRBV2 to TRBJ2-7; 8 bases are shared with TRBD2. This CDR3 has 15 residues. J was trimmed by 5 bases and V by 3 bases; bases with no gene match: 9. The germline V gene has CDR1 SNHLY and CDR2 FYNNEI. In DNA form, the CDR3 reads TGTGCCAGCAGTGACCCCGGACTAGCTTTGGACGAGCAGTACTTC. It translates to CASSDPGLALDEQYF.

The genes are TRBV6-2 or TRBV6-3 and TRBJ2-7; TRBD2 might be the D (6 bases). The CDR3 is made up of 18 amino acids. CDR1 and CDR2 from the germline V gene are MNHEY and SVGEGT. The ends were cut back, 2 bases at V and 0 bases at J, with 20 bases in the middle. The CDR3 region is CASSYPPRGSPSSYEQYF. CDR3 nucleotide sequence: TGTGCCAGCAGTTACCCCCCCCGGGGGTCTCCGAGCTCCTACGAGCAGTACTTC.

This clonotype was seen a handful of times. This chain connects TRBV11-2 to TRBJ2-5, with 12 nucleotides matching TRBD2. CDR1 is SGHAT and CDR2 is FQNNGV in the germline V gene. CDR3 size: 18 residues. J was trimmed by 0 bases and V by 1 base; bases with no gene match: 6. CDR3 sequence reads: CASSLAPLAGGDQETQYF. CDR3 coding DNA: TGTGCCAGCAGCTTAGCCCCTCTAGCGGGAGGGGACCAAGAGACCCAGTACTTC.